These 27 T cell receptor beta chains were all obtained from the same sample, sequenced in a study of CD8+CD57+ T cells in acquired aplastic anemia. TCR beta VDJ and CDR3 profiles were obtained from a genomic DNA template. A single record per CDR3 protein comes from TCRdb applying MiXCR to the reads. Of around 68,000 distinct CDR3 sequences listed, around 50% were seen once; the top ten hold roughly 8.7%. The material sequenced was sorted CD4+, CD8+, or CD8+CD57+ T cells (not recorded which) from PBMCs. These receptors were collected from a human donor in good health, serving as a control.

The rearrangement uses TRBV6-1 and TRBJ1-2, with TRBD1 matching 7 bases. Germline-derived CDR1 and CDR2 are MNHNS and SASEGT. This CDR3 is built from 14 residues. Trimming took 10 bases from V and 8 from J; bases not matched to a gene: 16. This chain's CDR3 is CAIPLPGGAHGYTF. The CDR3, as DNA: TGTGCCATCCCCCTGCCAGGGGGGGCGCACGGCTACACCTTC.

The chain has TRBV19 and TRBJ1-5; 12 positions match TRBD1. V trimming: 5 bases; J trimming: 5 bases; junction bases outside the gene matches: 1. Germline CDR1 reads LNHDA; CDR2 reads SQIVND (reference sequence). The CDR3 is made up of 14 amino acids. The DNA of the CDR3 is TGTGCCAGTAGTGGGACAGGGGGCTATCAGCCCCAGCATTTT. Translated: CASSGTGGYQPQHF.

The rearrangement joins TRBV29-1 to TRBJ1-1; D gene uncertain. The germline V and J ends were trimmed by 2 bases and 3 bases, with 10 bases remaining between them. Per germline, CDR1 SQVTM and CDR2 ANQGSEA. This CDR3 spans 13 amino acids. The chain's CDR3 is CSVERRRDTEAFF. The CDR3 DNA follows: TGCAGCGTTGAAAGGCGGAGGGACACTGAAGCTTTCTTT. Filled out from reference TRBV29-1 and TRBJ1-1, the complete variable domain reads SAVISQKPSRDICQRGTSLTIQCQVDSQVTMMFWYRQQPGQSLTLIATANQGSEATYESGFVIDKFPISRPNLTFSTLTVSNMSPEDSSIYLCSVERRRDTEAFFGQGTRLTVV.

With respect to this clonotype: Since the CDR3 does not end with the conserved phenylalanine or tryptophan, this likely comes from a read error. The V and J genes are TRBV30 and TRBJ1-1, with a possible D match to TRBD1 (6 bases). The CDR3 extends over 13 amino acids. Trimming took 0 bases from V and 5 from J, leaving 10 bases between them. In germline, CDR1 is GTSNPN, CDR2 SVGIG (reference sequence). In DNA, the CDR3 is TGTGCCTGGAGTGTATCAGGGGCGACTGAAGCTTTCCTT. Its protein product is CAWSVSGATEAFL.

This clonotype was found many times. The chain employs TRBV6-1 and TRBJ1-5; 10 nucleotides agree with TRBD1. The CDR3 is made up of 16 amino acids. The germline gives CDR1 MNHNS, CDR2 SASEGT. Trimming cost V 3 bases and J 2 bases; bases outside gene matches: 4. The CDR3 loop is CASSEMTGGGNQPQHF. DNA for the CDR3: TGTGCCAGCAGTGAGATGACAGGGGGCGGCAATCAGCCCCAGCATTTT.

This rearrangement joins TRBV15 to TRBJ1-5; tentative D call: TRBD1 (6 bases). CDR1 LNHNV and CDR2 YYDKDF come from the germline V gene (reference sequence). This CDR3 is built from 13 residues. The V end lost 5 bases, the J end lost 9 bases, and 14 bases lay between the germline ends. As DNA, the CDR3 is TGTGCCACCAGCGGTTACAGGGATGGGCCCCAGCATTTT. As protein: CATSGYRDGPQHF.

As to this clonotype: Since no conserved phenylalanine or tryptophan closes the CDR3, a read error is the likely cause. The DNA is omitted, as the CDR3 cannot be located on it reliably, and the CDR3 follows TCRdb's listing. The chain combines TRBV7-4 with TRBJ2-5. The CDR3 length equals 8 residues, ends included. Germline lookup yields CDR1 SGHVT and CDR2 SQSDAQ. CDR3 residues: CASSLESN.

This sequence joins TRBV29-1 and TRBJ1-1; perhaps TRBD1 as D (5 bases). Germline CDR1 SQVTM, CDR2 ANQGSEA. Trimming pared 7 bases from V and 4 bases from J, leaving 13 bases between. CDR3 size: 12 residues. Written as DNA, the CDR3 is TGCAGCGCCCTAGACGGGGGCACTGAAGCTTTCTTT. Encoded protein: CSALDGGTEAFF. Together with reference TRBV29-1 and TRBJ1-1, the CDR3 gives the full variable domain: SAVISQKPSRDICQRGTSLTIQCQVDSQVTMMFWYRQQPGQSLTLIATANQGSEATYESGFVIDKFPISRPNLTFSTLTVSNMSPEDSSIYLCSALDGGTEAFFGQGTRLTVV.

Ten or more counts support this clonotype. The chain uses TRBV20-1 and TRBJ2-1; 12 bases are shared with TRBD2. The trim removed 3 bases at V and 7 bases at J, leaving 7 bases unmatched. Germline CDR1 and CDR2: DFQATT and SNEGSKA (reference sequence). The CDR3 runs 15 residues. DNA for the CDR3: TGCAGTGCTAGCCTAGCGGGAGGGCTGAGGAATGAGCAGTTCTTC. Translated: CSASLAGGLRNEQFF.

The rearrangement links TRBV10-2 to TRBJ1-5; tentative D call: TRBD1 (6 bases). The germline gives CDR1 WSHSY, CDR2 SAAADI. This CDR3 spans 15 amino acids. Trimming shortened V by 6 bases and J by 2 bases, and 14 bases separated the two germline ends. CDR3 nucleotide sequence: TGCGCCAGCAGGGACAGCCTAGAGGGCAATCAGCCCCAGCATTTT. Translation: CASRDSLEGNQPQHF.

The V gene is TRBV7-2, the J gene TRBJ2-7; 7 nucleotides line up with TRBD2. CDR3 length: 14 residues. J was trimmed by 1 base and V by 1 base; bases with no gene match: 1. Germline CDR1 SGHTA, CDR2 FQGNSA. DNA of the CDR3: TGTGCCAGCAGCTTAGGGCGGGGGTCCTACGAGCAGTACTTC. It encodes CASSLGRGSYEQYF.

This clonotype has ten or more counts. The chain employs TRBV6-5 and TRBJ1-2; 7 bases are shared with TRBD1. The CDR3 contains 15 residues. Germline CDR1 and CDR2: MNHEY and SVGAGI. Trimming removed 8 bases from V and 7 bases from J; junction bases left unmatched: 16. DNA for the CDR3: TGTGCCAGCTCGACCCGGACCGGGACAGCCTCTGGCTACACCTTC. Amino acid sequence: CASSTRTGTASGYTF.

The V call is TRBV15, the J call TRBJ2-7, with a tentative D call TRBD2 (7 bases). V was shortened by 3 bases and J by 5 bases, with 17 bases between the two germline ends. The CDR3 consists of 15 residues. Germline assignment: CDR1 LNHNV and CDR2 YYDKDF (reference sequence). CDR3 amino acids: CATSSEGGFGDEQYF. As DNA, the CDR3 is TGTGCCACCAGCAGTGAGGGGGGGTTCGGGGACGAGCAGTACTTC.

As concerns this clonotype: A read error may account for a junction end that differs from germline. The chain recombines TRBV25-1 with TRBJ1-6; perhaps TRBD1 as D (5 bases). The germline V gene encodes CDR1 MGHDK and CDR2 SYGVNS. CDR3 length: 17 residues. CDR3 residues: CASGDWGLPAGNSPPHF. Here the CDR3 DNA reads TGTGCCAGCGGTGACTGGGGCCTCCCGGCGGGTAATTCACCCCCCCACTTT.

Ten or more counts support this clonotype. The chain couples TRBV5-1 to TRBJ2-7, with 9 bases identical to TRBD1. CDR1 is SGHRS, CDR2 YFSETQ, per germline. The CDR3 length is 20 residues. Losses at the gene ends were 3 bases for V and 7 bases for J; bases not matched to a gene: 26. DNA of the CDR3: TGCGCCAGCAGCTGGGGGTCGGGACAGGGAACCCAAACTACCTTTCAGGAGCAGTACTTC. It translates to CASSWGSGQGTQTTFQEQYF.

J is TRBJ2-5 and V is TRBV2, with D maybe TRBD1 (5 bases). The germline gives CDR1 SNHLY, CDR2 FYNNEI. The CDR3 runs to 12 residues. Trimming cost V 6 bases and J 4 bases, with 9 bases left between them. As DNA, the CDR3 is TGTGCCAGCAGGGGGCGAGGAGAGACCCAGTACTTC. The encoded protein is CASRGRGETQYF.

This sequence joins TRBV7-3 and TRBJ1-1; a possible D gene is TRBD1 (5 bases). The V end lost 1 base, the J end lost 7 bases, and 13 bases lay between the germline ends. Germline V gene sequence: CDR1 SGHTA, CDR2 FQGTGA. The CDR3 sequence is 14 residues long. CDR3 DNA sequence: TGTGCCAGCAGCTTAAGACCCTTTGGGGGTGAAGCTTTCTTT. Protein: CASSLRPFGGEAFF.

This clonotype appeared many times. The V and J genes are TRBV20-1 and TRBJ1-3; D remains ambiguous. V lost 5 bases and J 1 base, leaving 9 bases between the germline ends. Germline V gives CDR1 DFQATT, CDR2 SNEGSKA (reference sequence). This CDR3 has 13 amino acids. CDR3 in amino acids: CSASTGSGNTIYF. In DNA form, the CDR3 reads TGCAGTGCTTCGACTGGTTCTGGAAACACCATATATTTT.

There are many counts of this clonotype. The chain carries TRBV9 and TRBJ1-1; D is possibly TRBD1 (6 bases). Trimming pared 0 bases from V and 6 bases from J, leaving 15 bases between. CDR1 SGDLS and CDR2 YYNGEE come from the germline V gene. CDR3 length equals 15 residues. CDR3 loop: CASSVVSGAGAEAFF. CDR3 DNA: TGTGCCAGCAGCGTAGTTTCAGGGGCCGGGGCTGAAGCTTTCTTT.

The chain couples TRBV20-1 to TRBJ2-3; D is unclear. Per germline, CDR1 DFQATT and CDR2 SNEGSKA (reference sequence). The ends were cut back, 3 bases at V and 2 bases at J, with 9 bases in the middle. The CDR3 runs 13 residues. The CDR3 loop reads CSASLGSTDTQYF. Written as DNA, the CDR3 is TGCAGTGCTAGTCTGGGTTCCACAGATACGCAGTATTTT.

The chain has TRBV20-1 and TRBJ1-1, with TRBD1 matching 7 bases. The germline CDR1 and CDR2 sequences are DFQATT and SNEGSKA (reference sequence). CDR3 length: 20 residues. V dropped 3 bases and J dropped 3; count of bases not matched to a gene: 25. The CDR3 reads CSASRPGGRTAPGWYTEAFF. The CDR3 DNA reads TGCAGTGCTAGTAGGCCAGGGGGGCGGACAGCCCCCGGGTGGTACACTGAAGCTTTCTTT.

The rearrangement links TRBV10-3 to TRBJ2-7; TRBD2 agrees at 9 bases. The V segment lost 11 bases and the J segment 5 bases; nucleotides outside the gene matches: 10. From germline, CDR1 is ENHRY and CDR2 SYGVKD. The CDR3 runs to 13 residues. In DNA form, the CDR3 reads TGTGCCGTCGATCCCGGGACTAGCAACGAGCAGTACTTC. It specifies CAVDPGTSNEQYF.

This clonotype has just one count. The J gene is TRBJ2-3, the V gene TRBV24-1; 8 positions match TRBD2. The ends lost 3 bases at V and 6 bases at J; junction bases unmatched: 7. The V gene's germline CDR1 is KGHDR and CDR2 SFDVKD. This CDR3 region has 15 residues. The CDR3 DNA follows: TGTGCCACCAGTGATAGCGGGGGTCACCTCGATACGCAGTATTTT. Encoded protein: CATSDSGGHLDTQYF.

This clonotype was seen only a few times. J is TRBJ1-2 and V is TRBV24-1, with a tentative D call TRBD1 (6 bases). Germline values: CDR1 KGHDR, CDR2 SFDVKD. Trimming shortened V by 2 bases and J by 6 bases, and 12 bases separated the two germline ends. This CDR3 is built from 14 residues. CDR3 in amino acids: CATSDYRDSDGYTF. DNA of the CDR3: TGTGCCACCAGTGATTACAGGGATTCGGATGGCTACACCTTC.

This clonotype was seen repeatedly, ten times or more. The CDR3 sequence is CSAPIFPNVGIGYEQYF. CDR3 nucleotide sequence: TGCAGTGCCCCGATATTCCCAAATGTAGGGATAGGGTACGAGCAGTACTTC. The rearrangement joins TRBV20-1 to TRBJ2-7; the D is unclear. CDR1 is DFQATT, CDR2 SNEGSKA, per germline (reference sequence). Trimming removed 6 bases from V and 4 bases from J, with 28 bases in between. The CDR3 has 17 residues.

As regards this clonotype: A read error is likely, as this CDR3 ends without the conserved phenylalanine or tryptophan. This rearrangement joins TRBV7-6 to TRBJ2-7, with unresolved D. This CDR3 has 14 amino acids. The germline CDR1 and CDR2 sequences are SGHVS and FNYEAQ. The V end was cut by 3 bases, the J end by 3 bases, with 12 bases between. The CDR3 region has the DNA TGTGCCAGCAGCTTCCGGCCGGTGGACTACGAGCAGTACCTC. It is translated as CASSFRPVDYEQYL.

This clonotype has just a few counts. The CDR3 sequence is CASSGESYGYTF. For the CDR3, the DNA is TGTGCCAGCAGCGGCGAAAGCTATGGCTACACCTTC. The chain recombines TRBV9 with TRBJ1-2; no clear D gene. Trimming pared 3 bases from V and 4 bases from J, leaving 7 bases between. The CDR3 is 12 residues long. The V gene's germline CDR1 is SGDLS and CDR2 YYNGEE.